The text below deals with one T cell receptor beta chain. The target antigen is unknown. This sample is part of a study of cytomegalovirus exposure and HLA in healthy donors. Notes on the study in general: There were around 160 TCR beta chains listed as cytomegalovirus-associated. DRB1 had the most TCR associations and HLA-C the fewest, a later analysis found, with rates varying by HLA locus.

Trimming removed 3 bases at V and 4 bases at J, with 7 bases between. The CDR3 consists of 13 residues. Germline-derived CDR1 and CDR2 are KGHSH and LQKENI. The PCR employed 60 Vbeta primers together with 13 Jbeta primers. Generated by immunoSEQ multiplex PCR, the TCRdb table keeps only in-frame clones and is missing some. The table shows about 130,000 clones, with 55% to 80% occurring only once. These donors, healthy bone marrow donors, were studied. The source material was PBMCs. The genes are TRBV18 and TRBJ1-5; possible D gene TRBD1, 5 bases. The TCR sequence derives from a woman aged 40 to 50 in good health and CMV-seronegative. For the CDR3, the DNA is TGTGCCAGCTCACCCGCAGGGAATCAGCCCCAGCATTTT. Its protein is CASSPAGNQPQHF.